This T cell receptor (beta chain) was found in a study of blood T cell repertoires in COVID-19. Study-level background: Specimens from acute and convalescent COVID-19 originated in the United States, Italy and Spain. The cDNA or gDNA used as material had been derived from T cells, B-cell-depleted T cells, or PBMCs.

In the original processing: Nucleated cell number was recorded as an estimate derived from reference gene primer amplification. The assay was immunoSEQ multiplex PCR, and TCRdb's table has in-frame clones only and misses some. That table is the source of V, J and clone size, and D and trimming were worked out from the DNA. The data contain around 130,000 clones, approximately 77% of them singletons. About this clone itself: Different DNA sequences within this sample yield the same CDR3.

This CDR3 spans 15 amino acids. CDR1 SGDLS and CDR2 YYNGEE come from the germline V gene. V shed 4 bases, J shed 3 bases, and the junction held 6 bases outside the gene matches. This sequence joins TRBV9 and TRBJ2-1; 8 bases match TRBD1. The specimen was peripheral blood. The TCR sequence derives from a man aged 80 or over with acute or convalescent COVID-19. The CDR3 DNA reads TGTGCCAGCAGCCCACGGGACAGGAGCTACAATGAGCAGTTCTTC. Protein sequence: CASSPRDRSYNEQFF.